A single sample gave rise to the 9 T cell receptor beta chains below, sequenced in a study of human T cells and chemical hapten exposure. Time point given: patch test 3, about 24 weeks after DPC sensitization. As to treatment: therapeutic diphenylcyclopropenone sensitization with weekly scalp DPC. TCRdb ran MiXCR on the RACE reads and lists one entry per CDR3 protein. This sample has about 97,000 distinct CDR3 sequences; roughly 27% occur once, and the top ten carry approximately 10%. The input for sequencing was whole blood, taken in connection with sensitization to the hapten diphenylcyclopropenone (DPC). Receptors originate from a man aged 40-50 years with alopecia areata. Some clones in this sample may be carry-over from other donors' samples.

The rearrangement joins TRBV12-3 or TRBV12-4 to TRBJ2-7; D possibly uses TRBD1 or TRBD2 (5 bases each). The CDR3 contains 14 residues. The V end lost 6 bases, the J end lost 2 bases, and 14 bases lay between the germline ends. CDR3 nucleotides: TGTGCCAGCAGATCAACCGGGACGCCCTACGAGCAGTACTTC. Translating gives CASRSTGTPYEQYF.

The chain has TRBV20-1 and TRBJ2-7; 10 bases are shared with TRBD2. The CDR3 has 18 amino acids. With V trimmed by 5 bases and J by 4 bases, 20 bases remained unmatched. Looked up from germline, CDR1 is DFQATT and CDR2 is SNEGSKA (reference sequence). The CDR3: CSASSHRISGRAAYEQYF. Here the CDR3 DNA reads TGCAGTGCTTCTTCCCATCGAATAAGCGGGAGGGCCGCGTACGAGCAGTACTTC.

The sample holds a few counts of this clonotype. The chain employs TRBV6-2 or TRBV6-3 and TRBJ2-1; 8 bases align to TRBD2. V was clipped by 8 bases and J by 7 bases; unmatched bases: 10. The germline CDR1 and CDR2 sequences are MNHEY and SVGEGT. This CDR3 has 14 residues. The CDR3 sequence is CASESAGVINEQFF. CDR3 DNA sequence: TGTGCCAGCGAGTCAGCGGGAGTAATTAATGAGCAGTTCTTC.

There are a few counts of this clonotype. The chain carries TRBV2 and TRBJ1-5; D is possibly TRBD1 (6 bases). Trimming cost V 4 bases and J 7 bases, with 8 bases left between them. There are 12 residues in the CDR3. Per the germline V gene, CDR1 is SNHLY and CDR2 is FYNNEI. CDR3 amino acids: CASSVQGQPQHF. The DNA for the CDR3 is TGTGCCAGCAGTGTTCAGGGGCAGCCCCAGCATTTT.

This clonotype was recorded a few times. The chain uses TRBV6-2 or TRBV6-3 and TRBJ2-3; 7 bases agree with TRBD2. The CDR3 spans 15 residues. With 2 bases clipped from V and 3 bases from J, the junction kept 5 bases outside the gene matches. Looked up from germline, CDR1 is MNHEY and CDR2 is SVGEGT. The CDR3 DNA reads as TGTGCCAGCAGTTACGCGGGAGACCGAACAGATACGCAGTATTTT. This translates into CASSYAGDRTDTQYF.

This clonotype was counted only a few times. The genes are TRBV27 and TRBJ2-5; D uncertain. The CDR3 is made up of 13 amino acids. Trimming pared 2 bases from V and 4 bases from J, leaving 8 bases between. Germline values: CDR1 MNHEY, CDR2 SMNVEV (reference sequence). The DNA of the CDR3 is TGTGCCAGCAGTTTAGAGGTGGGAGAGACCCAGTACTTC. Its translation is CASSLEVGETQYF.

The rearrangement links TRBV6-1 to TRBJ2-3; D is unresolved. Trimming removed 4 bases at V and 0 bases at J, with 14 bases between. CDR1 and CDR2 (germline): MNHNS, SASEGT. The CDR3 sequence is 16 residues long. In DNA form, the CDR3 reads TGTGCCAGCAGTGCTAACATCGAGCCTAGCACAGATACGCAGTATTTT. Its translation: CASSANIEPSTDTQYF.

The J gene is TRBJ2-3, the V gene TRBV5-1; no reliable D call. The germline V gene encodes CDR1 SGHRS and CDR2 YFSETQ. V lost 1 base and J lost 0, with 9 bases in between. CDR3 length equals 15 residues. CDR3 region: CASSLKSGSTDTQYF. In DNA form, the CDR3 reads TGCGCCAGCAGCTTGAAGTCCGGTAGCACAGATACGCAGTATTTT.

The gene calls are TRBV4-1 and TRBJ2-4; tentative D call: TRBD2 (5 bases). CDR1 and CDR2 (germline): MGHRA, YSYEKL. The CDR3 runs to 14 residues. Trimming removed 0 bases at V and 13 bases at J, with 16 bases between. CDR3 coding DNA: TGCGCCAGCAGCCAAGAGGATTCGGGGATTGGGCAGTACTTC. Translation: CASSQEDSGIGQYF.